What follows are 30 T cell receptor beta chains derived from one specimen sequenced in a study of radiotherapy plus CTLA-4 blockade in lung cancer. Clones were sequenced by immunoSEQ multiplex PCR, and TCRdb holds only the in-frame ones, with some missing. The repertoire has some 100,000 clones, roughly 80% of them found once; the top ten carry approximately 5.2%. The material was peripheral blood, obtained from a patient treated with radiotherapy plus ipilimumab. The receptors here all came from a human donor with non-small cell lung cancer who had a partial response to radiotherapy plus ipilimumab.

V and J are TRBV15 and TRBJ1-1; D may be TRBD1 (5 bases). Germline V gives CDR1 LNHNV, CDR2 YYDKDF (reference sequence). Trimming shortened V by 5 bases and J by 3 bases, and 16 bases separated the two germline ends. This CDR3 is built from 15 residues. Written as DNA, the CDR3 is TGTGCCACCAGCCCCCGCGCGGGGGGGGACACTGAAGCTTTCTTT. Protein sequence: CATSPRAGGDTEAFF.

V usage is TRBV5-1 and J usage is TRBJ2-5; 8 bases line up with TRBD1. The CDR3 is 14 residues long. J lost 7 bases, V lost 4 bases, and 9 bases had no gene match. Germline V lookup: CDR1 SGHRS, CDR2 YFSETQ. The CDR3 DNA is TGCGCCAGCAGCCTGGGACAGGACCGTGGGACCCAGTACTTC. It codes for CASSLGQDRGTQYF.

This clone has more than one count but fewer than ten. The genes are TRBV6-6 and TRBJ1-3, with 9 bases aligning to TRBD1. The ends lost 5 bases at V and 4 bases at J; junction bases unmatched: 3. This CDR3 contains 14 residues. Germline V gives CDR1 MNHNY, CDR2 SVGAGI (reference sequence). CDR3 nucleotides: TGTGCCAGCAGTCGGACAGGGGCAGGAAACACCATATATTTT. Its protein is CASSRTGAGNTIYF.

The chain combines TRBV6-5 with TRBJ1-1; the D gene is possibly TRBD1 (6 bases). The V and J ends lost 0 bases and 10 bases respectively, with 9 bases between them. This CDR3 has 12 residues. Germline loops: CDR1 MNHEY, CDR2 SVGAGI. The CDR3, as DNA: TGTGCCAGCAGTTACTCGACAGGCGGAGCTTTCTTT. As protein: CASSYSTGGAFF.

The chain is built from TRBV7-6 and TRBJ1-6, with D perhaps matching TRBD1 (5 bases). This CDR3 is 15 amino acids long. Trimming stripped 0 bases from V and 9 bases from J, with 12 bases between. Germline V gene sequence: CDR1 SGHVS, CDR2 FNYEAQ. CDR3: CASSLAAGSASPLHF. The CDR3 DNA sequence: TGTGCCAGCAGCTTAGCCGCAGGGTCGGCTTCACCCCTCCACTTT.

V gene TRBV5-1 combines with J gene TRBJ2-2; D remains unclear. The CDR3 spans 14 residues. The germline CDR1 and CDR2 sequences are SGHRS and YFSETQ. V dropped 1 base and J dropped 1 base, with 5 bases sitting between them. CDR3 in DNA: TGCGCCAGCAGCTTGTTACAGAACACCGGGGAGCTGTTTTTT. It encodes CASSLLQNTGELFF.

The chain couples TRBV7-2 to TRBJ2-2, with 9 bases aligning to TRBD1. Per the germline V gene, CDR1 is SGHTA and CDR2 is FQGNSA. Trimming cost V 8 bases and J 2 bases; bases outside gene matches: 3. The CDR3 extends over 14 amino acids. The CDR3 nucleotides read TGTGCCAGCGGGACAGGGAGTAACACCGGGGAGCTGTTTTTT. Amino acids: CASGTGSNTGELFF.

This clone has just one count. The CDR3 is CASSQADWSYTDTQYF. CDR3 coding DNA: TGCGCCAGCAGCCAAGCGGACTGGTCTTACACAGATACGCAGTATTTT. The genes are TRBV4-3 and TRBJ2-3; TRBD2 might be the D (5 bases). V lost 1 base and J 2 bases, leaving 13 bases between the germline ends. This CDR3 comprises 16 residues. The germline V gene has CDR1 LGHNA and CDR2 YSLEER.

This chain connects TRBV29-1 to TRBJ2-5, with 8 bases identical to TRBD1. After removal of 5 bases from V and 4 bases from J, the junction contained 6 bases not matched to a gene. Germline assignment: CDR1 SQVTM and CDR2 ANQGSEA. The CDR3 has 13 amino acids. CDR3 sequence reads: CSVNPTGVETQYF. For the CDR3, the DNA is TGCAGCGTTAACCCGACAGGGGTAGAGACCCAGTACTTC.

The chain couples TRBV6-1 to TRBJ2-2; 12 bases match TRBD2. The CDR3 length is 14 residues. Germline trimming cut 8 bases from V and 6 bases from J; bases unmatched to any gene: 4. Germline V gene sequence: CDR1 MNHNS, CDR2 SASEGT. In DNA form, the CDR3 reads TGTGCCAGCCTAGCGGGAGGGTGGTCCGGGGAGCTGTTTTTT. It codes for CASLAGGWSGELFF.

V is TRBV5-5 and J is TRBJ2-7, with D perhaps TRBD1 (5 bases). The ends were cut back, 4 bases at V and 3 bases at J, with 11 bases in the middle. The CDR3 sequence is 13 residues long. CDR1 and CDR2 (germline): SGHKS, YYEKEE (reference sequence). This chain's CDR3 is CASSPPDIYEQYF. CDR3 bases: TGTGCCAGCAGCCCGCCGGACATCTACGAGCAGTACTTC.

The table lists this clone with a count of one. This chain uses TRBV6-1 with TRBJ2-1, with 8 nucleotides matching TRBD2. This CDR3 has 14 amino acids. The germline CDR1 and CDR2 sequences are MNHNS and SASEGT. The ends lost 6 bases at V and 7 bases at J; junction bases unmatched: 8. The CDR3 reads CASRRAGDYNEQFF. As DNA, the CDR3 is TGTGCCAGCAGACGAGCGGGAGATTATAATGAGCAGTTCTTC.

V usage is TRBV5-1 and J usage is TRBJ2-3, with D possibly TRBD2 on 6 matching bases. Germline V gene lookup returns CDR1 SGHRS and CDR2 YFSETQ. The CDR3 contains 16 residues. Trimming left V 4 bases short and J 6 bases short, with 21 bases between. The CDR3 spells CASSPTGGDLADTQYF. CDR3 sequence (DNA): TGCGCCAGCAGCCCAACTGGAGGGGATCTAGCGGATACGCAGTATTTT.

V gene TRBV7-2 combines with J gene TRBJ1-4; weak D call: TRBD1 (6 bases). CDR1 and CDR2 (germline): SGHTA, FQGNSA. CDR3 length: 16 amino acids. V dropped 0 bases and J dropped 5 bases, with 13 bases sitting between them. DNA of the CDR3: TGTGCCAGCAGCTTAGCTTCGGCAGACAGGAATGAAAAACTGTTTTTT. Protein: CASSLASADRNEKLFF.

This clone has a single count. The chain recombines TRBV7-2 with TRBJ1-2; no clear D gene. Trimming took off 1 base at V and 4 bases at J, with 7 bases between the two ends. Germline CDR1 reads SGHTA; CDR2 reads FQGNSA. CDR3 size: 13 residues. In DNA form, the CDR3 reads TGTGCCAGCAGCTTAGAGACTTCCTATGGCTACACCTTC. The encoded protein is CASSLETSYGYTF.

The CDR3 loop is CASSEGQGVVREKLFF. Here the CDR3 DNA reads TGCGCCAGCAGCGAGGGACAGGGGGTCGTTCGGGAAAAACTGTTTTTT. The V and J genes are TRBV5-1 and TRBJ1-4; 11 positions agree with TRBD1. V gave up 4 bases and J gave up 8 bases; unmatched junction bases: 10. The CDR3 runs to 16 residues. CDR1 is SGHRS and CDR2 is YFSETQ in the germline V gene.

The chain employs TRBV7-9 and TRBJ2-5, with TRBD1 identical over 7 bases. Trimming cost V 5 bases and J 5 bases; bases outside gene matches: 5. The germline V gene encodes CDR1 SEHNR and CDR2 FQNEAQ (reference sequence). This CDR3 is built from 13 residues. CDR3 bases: TGTGCCAGCAGCCGACAGGGTGCGGAGACCCAGTACTTC. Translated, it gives CASSRQGAETQYF.

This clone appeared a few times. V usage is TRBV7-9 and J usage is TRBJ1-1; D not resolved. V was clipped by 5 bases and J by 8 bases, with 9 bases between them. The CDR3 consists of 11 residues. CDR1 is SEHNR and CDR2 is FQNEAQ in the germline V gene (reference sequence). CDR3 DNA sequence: TGTGCCAGCAGCCCACTCATAGAAGCTTTCTTT. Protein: CASSPLIEAFF.

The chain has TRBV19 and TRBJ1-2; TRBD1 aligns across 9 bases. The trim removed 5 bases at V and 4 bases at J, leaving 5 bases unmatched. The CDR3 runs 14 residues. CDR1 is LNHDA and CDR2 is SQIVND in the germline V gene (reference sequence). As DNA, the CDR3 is TGTGCCAGTAGTCCACCGGGACAGGGCTATGGCTACACCTTC. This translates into CASSPPGQGYGYTF.

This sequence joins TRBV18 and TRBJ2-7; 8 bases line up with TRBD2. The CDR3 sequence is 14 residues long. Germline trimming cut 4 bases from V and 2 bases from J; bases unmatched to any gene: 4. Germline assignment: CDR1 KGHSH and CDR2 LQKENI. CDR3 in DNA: TGTGCCAGCTCACGTACTAGCGGTACCTACGAGCAGTACTTC. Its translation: CASSRTSGTYEQYF. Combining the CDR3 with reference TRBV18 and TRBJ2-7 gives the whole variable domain NAGVMQNPRHLVRRRGQEARLRCSPMKGHSHVYWYRQLPEEGLKFMVYLQKENIIDESGMPKERFSAEFPKEGPSILRIQQVVRGDSAAYFCASSRTSGTYEQYFGPGTRLTVT.

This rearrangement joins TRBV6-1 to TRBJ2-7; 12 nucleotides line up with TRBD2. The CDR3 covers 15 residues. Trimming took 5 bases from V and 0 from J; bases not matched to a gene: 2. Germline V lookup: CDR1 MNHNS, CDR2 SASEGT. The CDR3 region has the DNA TGTGCCAGCAGTAAGACTAGCGGGAGCTCCTACGAGCAGTACGTC. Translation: CASSKTSGSSYEQYV.

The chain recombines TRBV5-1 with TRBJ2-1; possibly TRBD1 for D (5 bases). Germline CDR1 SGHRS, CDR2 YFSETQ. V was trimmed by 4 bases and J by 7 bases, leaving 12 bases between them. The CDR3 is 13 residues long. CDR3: CASSKLGVNEQFF. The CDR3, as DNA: TGCGCCAGCAGCAAGCTAGGGGTGAATGAGCAGTTCTTC.

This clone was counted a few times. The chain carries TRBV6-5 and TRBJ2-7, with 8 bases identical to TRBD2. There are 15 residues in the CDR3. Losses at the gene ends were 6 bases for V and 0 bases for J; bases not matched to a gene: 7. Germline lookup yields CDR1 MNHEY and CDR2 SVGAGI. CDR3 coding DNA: TGTGCCAGCAGCCGTAGCGGGGCGAGCTCCTACGAGCAGTACGTC. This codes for CASSRSGASSYEQYV.

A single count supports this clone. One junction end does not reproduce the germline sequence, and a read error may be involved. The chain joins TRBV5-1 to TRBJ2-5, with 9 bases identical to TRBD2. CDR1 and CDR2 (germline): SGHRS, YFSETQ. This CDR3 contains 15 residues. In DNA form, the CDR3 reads TGCGCCAGCAGCGGCGGGACTAGCCTACAAGAGGCCCAGTACTTC. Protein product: CASSGGTSLQEAQYF.

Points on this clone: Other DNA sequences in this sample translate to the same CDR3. CDR3 DNA sequence: TGCGCCAGCAGCCAAGCTGCCCGGACTAGACGGGGCACAGATACGCAGTATTTT. Protein: CASSQAARTRRGTDTQYF. The chain has TRBV4-1 and TRBJ2-3, with 7 nucleotides matching TRBD2. CDR1 MGHRA and CDR2 YSYEKL come from the germline V gene. V lost 1 base, J lost 1 base, and 11 bases stayed unmatched. The length of the CDR3 is 18 residues.

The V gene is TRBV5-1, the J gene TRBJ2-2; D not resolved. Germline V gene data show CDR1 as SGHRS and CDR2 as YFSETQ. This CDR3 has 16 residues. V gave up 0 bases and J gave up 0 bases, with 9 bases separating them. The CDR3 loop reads CASSLVRSANTGELFF. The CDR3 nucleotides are TGCGCCAGCAGCTTGGTTCGCAGCGCGAACACCGGGGAGCTGTTTTTT.

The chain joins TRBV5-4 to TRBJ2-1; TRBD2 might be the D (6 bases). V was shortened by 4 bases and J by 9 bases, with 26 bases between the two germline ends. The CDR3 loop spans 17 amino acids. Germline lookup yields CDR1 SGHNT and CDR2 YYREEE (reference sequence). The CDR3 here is CASSTPSETFAVGEQFF. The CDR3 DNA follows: TGTGCCAGCAGCACACCTAGCGAGACCTTCGCCGTCGGTGAGCAGTTCTTC.

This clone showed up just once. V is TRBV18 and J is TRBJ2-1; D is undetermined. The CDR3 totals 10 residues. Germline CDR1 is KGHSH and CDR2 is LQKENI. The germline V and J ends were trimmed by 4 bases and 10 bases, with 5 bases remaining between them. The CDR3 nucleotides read TGTGCCAGCTCACTGACAGAGCAGTTCTTC. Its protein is CASSLTEQFF.

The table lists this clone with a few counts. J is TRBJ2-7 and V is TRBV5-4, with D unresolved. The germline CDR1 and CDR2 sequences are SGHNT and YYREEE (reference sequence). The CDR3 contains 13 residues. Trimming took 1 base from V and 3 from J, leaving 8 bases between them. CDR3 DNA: TGTGCCAGCAGCTTGATCCCCAACTACGAGCAGTACTTC. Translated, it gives CASSLIPNYEQYF.

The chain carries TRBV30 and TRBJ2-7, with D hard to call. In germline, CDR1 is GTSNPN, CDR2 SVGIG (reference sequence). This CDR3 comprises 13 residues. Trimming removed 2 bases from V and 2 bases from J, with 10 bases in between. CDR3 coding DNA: TGTGCCTGGAGTATTGACATGGCCTACGAGCAGTACGTC. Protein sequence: CAWSIDMAYEQYV.